This TCR beta chain was captured in a study of T cell repertoires in cytomegalovirus infection (dated by TCRdb to between 2018 and 2021). Describing the broader study: The HLA type of each donor mattered for the analysis, because public TCR beta signatures pointed to carriage of CMV infection along with the matching HLA type. What the study reported, not specific to this receptor: In both this cohort and an independent roughly 400-donor cohort, the cumulative frequency of public TCR beta family members distinguished carriers of CMV infection plus the relevant HLA type. The ex vivo response was dominated by HLA-C-restricted CMV-specific TCR beta clonotypes, which also provided the single most frequent clonotype in two of eight donors.

From the germline V gene, CDR1 is MNHGY and CDR2 is SAAAGT. From cysteine to phenylalanine, the CDR3 is 11 amino acids long. Just CDR3 DNA is preserved here, 33 bases in frame from base 1. V loses 10 bases, J loses 9 bases, and the germline ends lie 13 bases apart. This sample was sequenced with an Illumina HiSeq 1500. TCRdb passed the public sequencing reads through fastp at Q25 and MiXCR, retaining productive beta sequences. One record per CDR3 amino acid sequence lists the most common genes and DNA. This sample holds some 400,000 distinct CDR3 sequences; roughly 30% were observed only once. The ten largest clonotypes hold approximately 14% of the sample. The table lists this clonotype with a count of one. Its antigen remains unidentified. No base quality information exists; no much larger clone differs at one position. Evidence from one read is weak.

This clonotype was sampled from a human donor in good health (CMV status not recorded). Some clones in this sample may be carry-over from other donors' samples. The sample taken for sequencing was PBMCs. This receptor chain uses TRBV6-8 and TRBJ2-4; no D segment can be confidently identified. The CDR3 loop reads CAMLGVVIQYF. The DNA reads TGTGCCATGCTAGGTGTTGTCATTCAGTACTTC.